A selection of T cell receptor beta chains follows, all from one sample in a study of blood T cell repertoires in COVID-19. Method: immunoSEQ multiplex PCR; TCRdb's copy keeps in-frame clones and lacks some. Of 350,000 to 450,000 clones in the sample, approximately 91% were seen once. Sequencing used PBMCs or T cells enriched from blood (not recorded which). The receptors were gathered from a woman younger than 35 who had been exposed to COVID-19. The CDR3 runs from the conserved cysteine through the conserved F or W. A D gene is named only where the DNA matches it firmly. The size of a clone is reported for some rows only, either as once, few or many, or as a class for expanded clones.

NA,TRBJ2-3,TRBV24-1,TRBD2,TGTGCCACCAGTGATTTGACTAGCGGGGGTAGCACAGATACGCAGTATTTT,CATSDLTSGGSTDTQYF
NA,TRBJ2-7,TRBV13,TRBD1,TGTGCCAGCAGCTCGCTCCCCCAGGGACAGGGGAACGAGCAGTACTTC,CASSSLPQGQGNEQYF
NA,TRBJ2-1,TRBV7-2,NA,TGTGCCAGCAGCTTAGGTTCCCGGACTCCTGGCCATGAGCAGTTCTTC,CASSLGSRTPGHEQFF
NA,TRBJ2-1,TRBV10-3,TRBD2,TGTGCCATCAGTGAGTCGAATGGAGGGAGGGGCAATGAGCAGTTCTTC,CAISESNGGRGNEQFF
few,TRBJ1-1,TRBV18,NA,TGTGCCAGCTCACCATTCGGTACAGGAGTGGGCACTGAAGCTTTCTTT,CASSPFGTGVGTEAFF
NA,TRBJ2-7,TRBV7-2,TRBD2,TGTGCCAGCAGCCAGATTACCCTCACTAGCGCTAACGAGCAGTACTTC,CASSQITLTSANEQYF
NA,TRBJ1-5,TRBV27,NA,TGTGCCAGCAGTTCCCCCGGGCAGCCCCAGCATTTT,CASSSPGQPQHF
NA,TRBJ1-2,TRBV29-1,TRBD1,TGCAGCGTTAAAACAACAGGGGGCGACTATGGCTACACCTTC,CSVKTTGGDYGYTF
NA,TRBJ2-5,TRBV29-1,TRBD1,TGCAGCGTTGGAGGACAGGGCGAAGGACAAGAGACCCAGTACTTC,CSVGGQGEGQETQYF
NA,TRBJ2-1,TRBV6-4,TRBD1,TGTGCCAGCAGTGACTCACAAGGGGGCGCAGTCAATGAGCAGTTCTTC,CASSDSQGGAVNEQFF
NA,TRBJ2-2,TRBV27,NA,TGTGCCAGCAGCCCAACAAACACCGGGGAGCTGTTTTTT,CASSPTNTGELFF
NA,TRBJ2-5,TRBV7-9,NA,TGTGCCAGCAGCCGTAAAGACTATGAAGAGACCCAGTACTTC,CASSRKDYEETQYF
NA,TRBJ2-7,TRBV10-3,TRBD1,TGTGCCATCAGGCCGGGACAGGGTACCTACGAGCAGTACTTC,CAIRPGQGTYEQYF
NA,TRBJ2-7,TRBV28,TRBD2,TGTGCCAGCAGCGGACTAGCGGCTACCTACGAGCAGTACTTC,CASSGLAATYEQYF
NA,TRBJ2-1,TRBV29-1,NA,TGCAGCGACCGGACAGAGGGCTCCTACAATGAGCAGTTCTTC,CSDRTEGSYNEQFF
NA,TRBJ1-5,TRBV4-2,TRBD1,TGTGCCAGCAGCCAAGGACGAGGGGGCTCAGCCAATCAGCCCCAGCATTTT,CASSQGRGGSANQPQHF
NA,TRBJ2-7,TRBV19,TRBD1,TGTGCCAGTAGTGCCGGGACAGGGGGCTACGAGCAGTACTTC,CASSAGTGGYEQYF
few,TRBJ1-2,TRBV19,NA,TGTGCCAGTAACTCCCTTGAGGGAAGAGGCTACACCTTC,CASNSLEGRGYTF
few,TRBJ1-6,TRBV19,NA,TGTGCCAGTAGTACCATCAGCTCCTATAATTCACCCCTCCACTTT,CASSTISSYNSPLHF
NA,TRBJ2-1,TRBV3-1/TRBV3-2,TRBD2,TGTGCCAGCAGCCAATTTAGCGGGAGCGACAATGAGCAGTTCTTC,CASSQFSGSDNEQFF
NA,TRBJ2-7,TRBV10-2,TRBD1,TGCGCCAGCACCTCACAGGGGGGATTGAACTACGAGCAGTACTTC,CASTSQGGLNYEQYF
NA,TRBJ2-2,TRBV9,TRBD1,TGTGCCAGCAGCCCGGCGGGACAGGGCTGGATCGGGGAGCTGTTTTTT,CASSPAGQGWIGELFF
NA,TRBJ2-6,TRBV15,TRBD1,TGTGCCACCAGCGACGGGACAGGGGACTCTGGGGCCAACGTCCTGACTTTC,CATSDGTGDSGANVLTF
NA,TRBJ2-7,TRBV7-8,NA,TGTGCCAGCAGCCCTCGGAGGTCCGAGCAGTACTTC,CASSPRRSEQYF
NA,TRBJ2-1,TRBV6-8,TRBD1,TGTGCCAGCAGTGTGACAGGGGATGAGCAGTTCTTC,CASSVTGDEQFF
few,TRBJ2-1,TRBV24-1,TRBD2,TGTGCCACCAGTGCCCTGACTAGCGGGGGGGCTAGGTACAATGAGCAGTTCTTC,CATSALTSGGARYNEQFF
many,TRBJ1-2,TRBV21-1,NA,TGTGCCAGCAGCTCCCGGACAGGGGGCAATCGGGGCTACACCTTC,CASSSRTGGNRGYTF
once,TRBJ1-5,TRBV28,TRBD1,TGTGCCAGCAGTCCTTGGGGGACAGGGACCAATCAGCCCCAGCATTTT,CASSPWGTGTNQPQHF
NA,TRBJ2-7,TRBV28,NA,TGTGCCAGCACTAACTCCTACGAGCAGTACTTC,CASTNSYEQYF
few,TRBJ2-7,TRBV6-5,NA,TGTGCCAGCAGTTACTCCGGGGGGCCTTACGAGCAGTACTTC,CASSYSGGPYEQYF
NA,TRBJ2-7,TRBV27,NA,TGTGCCAGCAGTTTACTTCCTCTAGCGGTAAAGGGGGACGAGCAGTACTTC,CASSLLPLAVKGDEQYF